Listed below are T cell receptor beta chains from one sample, sequenced in a study of breast tumors, draining lymph nodes, adjacent tissues. One entry per CDR3 protein, called by TCRdb with MiXCR from the multiplex PCR reads. Of 150,000 to 200,000 distinct CDR3 sequences listed, approximately 33% are singletons. Sequencing used axillary lymph node tissue. The receptor source for this set is a female donor with breast cancer. Some clones in this sample may be carry-over from other donors' samples. CDR3s include the opening cysteine and the closing phenylalanine or tryptophan. The D gene is left open where the match is weak. For some rows the clone size is stated as once, few or many, or as a class when expanded; others skip it.

size	D	V	J	CDR3	DNA
.	.	TRBV7-9	TRBJ1-2	CASSSIGGDGYSF	TGTGCCAGCAGCTCCATAGGGGGAGATGGCTACTCCTTC
many	TRBD2	TRBV20-1	TRBJ2-1	CSAPDPGASGFNEQFF	TGCAGTGCGCCCGATCCCGGGGCTAGCGGATTCAATGAGCAGTTCTTC
many	.	TRBV5-6	TRBJ2-7	CASSFTGPGDEQYF	TGTGCCAGCAGCTTCACAGGGCCCGGAGATGAGCAGTACTTC
many	.	TRBV2	TRBJ1-6	CASSVERDSPLHF	TGTGCCAGCAGTGTGGAGAGAGATTCACCCCTCCACTTT
.	.	TRBV20-1	TRBJ1-5	CSARVGGWNQPQHF	TGCAGTGCTAGAGTTGGGGGTTGGAATCAGCCCCAGCATTTT
few	.	TRBV12-5	TRBJ2-7	CASGLVPPYEQYF	TGTGCTAGTGGTTTGGTACCCCCCTACGAGCAGTACTTC
many	.	TRBV4-1	TRBJ1-2	CASSQVRGIGYTF	TGCGCCAGCAGCCAAGTGAGGGGTATAGGCTACACCTTC
.	TRBD2	TRBV24-1	TRBJ2-3	CATSPGLAGMDTQYF	TGTGCCACCAGCCCGGGACTAGCGGGAATGGATACGCAGTATTTT
.	.	TRBV7-3	TRBJ2-2	CASSSPGNTGELFF	TGTGCCAGCAGCTCCCCGGGCAATACCGGGGAGCTGTTTTTT
few	.	TRBV18	TRBJ2-2	CASSPPYSSTTGELFF	TGTGCCAGCTCACCACCTTATAGTAGCACCACCGGGGAGCTGTTTTTT
few	.	TRBV6-1	TRBJ1-4	CATYTGPRINEKLFF	TGTGCCACCTACACCGGGCCCAGGATAAATGAAAAACTGTTTTTT
many	.	TRBV11-2	TRBJ2-1	CASSQTPEATNEQFF	TGTGCCAGCAGCCAGACTCCGGAGGCCACCAATGAGCAGTTCTTC
many	.	TRBV19	TRBJ2-3	CASSSRTGLITDTQYF	TGTGCCAGTAGTAGTAGGACGGGACTTATCACAGATACGCAGTATTTT
many	.	TRBV10-3	TRBJ1-2	CAISEGNGYTF	TGTGCCATCAGTGAAGGGAATGGCTACACCTTC
many	TRBD1	TRBV19	TRBJ2-1	CASRSTPGTGLYNEQFF	TGTGCCAGTAGATCGACCCCGGGGACAGGGTTGTACAATGAGCAGTTCTTC
many	.	TRBV20-1	TRBJ2-1	CSVGEWGNEQFF	TGCAGTGTAGGAGAGTGGGGTAATGAGCAGTTCTTC
few	.	TRBV5-7	TRBJ2-5	CASSCVGHRDLHGETQYF	TGTGCCAGCAGCTGTGTGGGACACCGGGACCTCCACGGGGAGACCCAGTACTTC
many	.	TRBV12-3/TRBV12-4	TRBJ2-3	CASSAGPGADTQYF	TGTGCCAGCAGTGCGGGACCTGGCGCAGATACGCAGTATTTT
.	.	TRBV6-1	TRBJ2-5	CASSSRETQYF	TGTGCCAGCAGTTCCCGAGAGACCCAGTACTTC
.	TRBD1	TRBV7-2	TRBJ1-2	CASSSAGTGPNYGYTF	TGTGCCAGCAGCTCAGCCGGGACAGGGCCCAACTATGGCTACACCTTC